This TCR beta chain was documented in a study of PD-1 blockade in classical Hodgkin lymphoma. After autologous stem cell transplantation all patients relapsed, and prior brentuximab vedotin exposure differed between cohorts. Clones were sequenced by immunoSEQ multiplex PCR, and TCRdb holds only the in-frame ones, with some missing. The table lists about 20,000 clones, less than 75% of them singletons. CDR3 length: 15 amino acids. Trimming removed 4 bases from V and 0 bases from J, with 14 bases in between. Germline V gene sequence: CDR1 SGHNT, CDR2 YYREEE (reference sequence). The receptor was isolated from a human donor with classical Hodgkin lymphoma. The sequenced sample was peripheral blood mononuclear cells (PBMCs), obtained before the second cycle of nivolumab. This chain connects TRBV5-4 to TRBJ2-7; no definite D call. This CDR3 reads CASSPSLGSSYEQYF. For the CDR3, the DNA is TGTGCCAGCAGCCCATCGTTGGGAAGCTCCTACGAGCAGTACTTC.